These 20 T cell receptor beta chains share one sample of origin, sequenced in a study of human T cells and chemical hapten exposure. TCRdb processed the RACE reads anew with MiXCR; each CDR3 protein has one entry. Of about 80,000 distinct CDR3 sequences listed, 11% to 15% were seen once; the top ten hold more than 3.5%. Time point in this sample: pre-sensitization, week 0. Regarding treatment: therapeutic diphenylcyclopropenone sensitization with weekly scalp DPC. The starting material was whole blood, obtained in connection with sensitization to the hapten diphenylcyclopropenone (DPC). All receptors come from a woman aged 50 to 60 with alopecia areata. Some clones in this sample may be carry-over from other donors' samples.

There are many counts of this clonotype. The chain is built from TRBV20-1 and TRBJ2-3; the match to TRBD1 covers 9 bases. Germline V gene sequence: CDR1 DFQATT, CDR2 SNEGSKA (reference sequence). The length of the CDR3 is 20 residues. Trimming cost V 3 bases and J 0 bases; bases outside gene matches: 19. Here the CDR3 reads CSARPGVGQGHIPSTDTQYF. In DNA form, the CDR3 reads TGCAGTGCTAGGCCCGGGGTGGGACAGGGACACATACCTAGCACAGATACGCAGTATTTT.

The rearrangement links TRBV29-1 to TRBJ2-7; D may correspond to TRBD1 or TRBD2 (5 bases each). The CDR3 has 15 residues. Germline lookup yields CDR1 SQVTM and CDR2 ANQGSEA. V dropped 4 bases and J dropped 0 bases, with 16 bases sitting between them. The CDR3 loop is CSVVRPGTGSYEQYF. CDR3 DNA sequence: TGCAGCGTTGTACGACCCGGGACGGGCTCCTACGAGCAGTACTTC.

This clonotype appeared a few times. The rearrangement links TRBV11-2 to TRBJ2-1; TRBD1 matches 12 bases. This CDR3 has 15 amino acids. The germline gives CDR1 SGHAT, CDR2 FQNNGV. V shed 5 bases, J shed 7 bases, and the junction held 6 bases outside the gene matches. The DNA of the CDR3 is TGTGCCAGCAGCCGGCGGGACAGGGGGCCGAATGAGCAGTTCTTC. As protein: CASSRRDRGPNEQFF.

The CDR3 region has the DNA TGCGCCAGCAGCCAAGAAATTACAGGGGGTAATCAGCCCCAGCATTTT. Protein sequence: CASSQEITGGNQPQHF. The J gene is TRBJ1-5, the V gene TRBV4-1, with 8 positions matching TRBD1. V shed 0 bases, J shed 4 bases, and the junction held 5 bases outside the gene matches. Germline loops: CDR1 MGHRA, CDR2 YSYEKL. The CDR3 runs 16 residues.

There are a few counts of this clonotype. The chain is built from TRBV7-9 and TRBJ2-1, with 7 bases aligning to TRBD2. The germline V gene encodes CDR1 SEHNR and CDR2 FQNEAQ (reference sequence). The CDR3 runs 13 residues. The junction had 5 bases not matched to a gene; V was cut back by 7 bases and J by 5 bases. The CDR3 DNA sequence: TGTGCCAGCATGGCGGGAGTTGACAATGAGCAGTTCTTC. Translated, it gives CASMAGVDNEQFF.

This clonotype was recorded only once. The rearrangement links TRBV5-1 to TRBJ2-1; weak D call: TRBD2 (5 bases). The CDR3 spans 17 residues. The germline V gene has CDR1 SGHRS and CDR2 YFSETQ. Trimming removed 6 bases at V and 0 bases at J, with 19 bases between. CDR3 protein: CASNWEYRPSSYNEQFF. The CDR3 DNA sequence: TGCGCCAGCAACTGGGAGTATCGGCCTAGCTCCTACAATGAGCAGTTCTTC.

This clonotype was counted ten times or more. V and J are TRBV19 and TRBJ2-6; 8 bases are shared with TRBD1. V lost 3 bases, J lost 1 base, and 11 bases stayed unmatched. Per the germline V gene, CDR1 is LNHDA and CDR2 is SQIVND (reference sequence). This CDR3 comprises 19 residues. CDR3 in DNA: TGTGCCAGTAGTATTCGGGTCCAGGGGGCGCGTTCTGGGGCCAACGTCCTGACTTTC. Translating it yields CASSIRVQGARSGANVLTF.

There are a few counts of this clonotype. V gene TRBV7-2 combines with J gene TRBJ2-7, with 11 nucleotides matching TRBD2. The CDR3 totals 17 residues. The germline gives CDR1 SGHTA, CDR2 FQGNSA. Trimming took 2 bases from V and 3 from J; bases not matched to a gene: 9. CDR3 region: CASSLLGTSGLYYEQYF. The CDR3 DNA reads as TGTGCCAGCAGCTTATTGGGGACTAGCGGACTTTACTACGAGCAGTACTTC.

The CDR3 nucleotides read TGCAGTGCTTCAAGGGGGAGAACAGATACGCAGCATTTT. Protein product: CSASRGRTDTQHF. V is TRBV20-1 and J is TRBJ2-3; tentative D call: TRBD1 (6 bases). The J call is doubtful: the DNA matches TRBJ1-5 better. The CDR3 length is 13 residues. Germline CDR1 and CDR2: DFQATT and SNEGSKA (reference sequence).

V usage is TRBV5-6 and J usage is TRBJ1-4; D is ambiguous. CDR1 and CDR2 (germline): SGHDT, YYEEEE. The CDR3 runs 20 residues. V lost 2 bases and J lost 7, with 30 bases in between. The CDR3 reads CASSFRSRNTLHGWSEKLFF. The DNA for the CDR3 is TGTGCCAGCAGCTTCCGAAGTCGTAACACCCTGCATGGTTGGAGTGAAAAACTGTTTTTT.

This clonotype was found a few times. The rearrangement links TRBV5-1 to TRBJ2-7, with a weak D call TRBD1 (5 bases). Germline V gene lookup returns CDR1 SGHRS and CDR2 YFSETQ. Between the trimmed V and J ends, which lost 3 bases and 4 bases, there was a span of 8 bases. CDR3 size: 12 residues. The CDR3 coding sequence is TGCGCCAGCAGCTCGGACAAATACGAGCAGTACTTC. Translating it yields CASSSDKYEQYF.

This rearrangement joins TRBV6-5 to TRBJ2-7; 13 bases match TRBD2. Unmatched junction bases numbered 7, after V lost 2 bases and J lost 6 bases. CDR3 length: 16 amino acids. Germline V lookup: CDR1 MNHEY, CDR2 SVGAGI. The CDR3 sequence: CASSYRTSGRKGEQYF. Here the CDR3 DNA reads TGTGCCAGCAGTTACAGGACTAGCGGGAGAAAGGGCGAGCAGTACTTC.

This clonotype turned up a few times. This chain connects TRBV7-7 to TRBJ2-2; the D is unclear. From germline, CDR1 is SSHAT and CDR2 FNYEAQ (reference sequence). V was cut by 1 base and J by 3 bases, with 6 bases left in between. The length of the CDR3 is 14 residues. In nucleotides, the CDR3 is TGTGCCAGCAGCTTAGTACATGACACCGGGGAGCTGTTTTTT. It encodes CASSLVHDTGELFF.

V is TRBV6-2 or TRBV6-3 and J is TRBJ1-5; D unclear. Per the germline V gene, CDR1 is MNHEY and CDR2 is SVGEGT. This CDR3 has 13 residues. V shed 7 bases and J shed 4 bases, with 11 bases lying between them. The CDR3 coding sequence is TGTGCCAGCAACCCTGGAGCAAATCAGCCCCAGCATTTT. This gives the protein CASNPGANQPQHF.

The chain employs TRBV6-2 or TRBV6-3 and TRBJ1-1; D is perhaps TRBD1 (5 bases). V was cut by 6 bases and J by 7 bases, with 12 bases left in between. The CDR3 totals 12 residues. Germline V gene lookup returns CDR1 MNHEY and CDR2 SVGEGT. DNA of the CDR3: TGTGCCAGCAGGCCGACAGATAGTGAAGCTTTCTTT. Amino acid sequence: CASRPTDSEAFF.

This clonotype was observed many times. The chain recombines TRBV24-1 with TRBJ2-5; possibly TRBD1 for D (6 bases). CDR3 length equals 14 residues. Trimming took 7 bases from V and 5 from J, leaving 16 bases between them. The germline V gene has CDR1 KGHDR and CDR2 SFDVKD. CDR3 loop: CATRSTGMGETQYF. CDR3 nucleotides: TGTGCCACCAGAAGTACAGGGATGGGGGAGACCCAGTACTTC.

This clonotype has only one observation. The CDR3 here is CASSVSLVVSGANVLTF. The CDR3 DNA reads TGTGCCAGCAGTGTATCGCTGGTGGTCTCTGGGGCCAACGTCCTGACTTTC. The rearrangement uses TRBV6-1 and TRBJ2-6; D is uncertain. V dropped 4 bases and J dropped 0 bases, with 13 bases sitting between them. The V gene's germline CDR1 is MNHNS and CDR2 SASEGT. CDR3 length equals 17 residues.

The chain combines TRBV29-1 with TRBJ2-1; D possibly corresponds to TRBD2 (5 bases). Germline lookup yields CDR1 SQVTM and CDR2 ANQGSEA. This CDR3 spans 15 amino acids. The germline V and J ends were trimmed by 0 bases and 0 bases, with 9 bases remaining between them. In nucleotides, the CDR3 is TGCAGCGTTGAAGACGGTACTAGCTCCTACAATGAGCAGTTCTTC. Its translation: CSVEDGTSSYNEQFF.

This clonotype showed up just a few times. The genes are TRBV7-9 and TRBJ2-1; 8 bases are a match to TRBD1. The CDR3 loop spans 16 amino acids. V was clipped by 5 bases and J by 9 bases; unmatched bases: 15. Germline assignment: CDR1 SEHNR and CDR2 FQNEAQ (reference sequence). The CDR3 DNA is TGTGCCAGCAGCCGTCCGGGGACAGGAGACTCCAGTGAGCAGTTCTTC. Protein product: CASSRPGTGDSSEQFF.

This clonotype was picked up many times. The J gene is TRBJ2-5, the V gene TRBV28; D might be TRBD2 (5 bases). This CDR3 contains 13 residues. The germline V and J ends were trimmed by 5 bases and 7 bases, with 14 bases remaining between them. Per the germline V gene, CDR1 is MDHEN and CDR2 is SYDVKM. The CDR3 nucleotides read TGTGCCAGCAGTCCTCTGGGCGAGGGGACCCAGTACTTC. It codes for CASSPLGEGTQYF.